The 23 T cell receptor beta chains reported below all come from one sample, sequenced in a study of graft-versus-host responses after intestinal transplantation. Sequencing used immunoSEQ multiplex PCR; TCRdb keeps in-frame clones, though not all of them. Here the sample spans 75,000 to 100,000 clones, around 90% being singletons. Sequencing used PBMCs, obtained about 440 days after intestinal transplant. Receptors originate from a human patient who received an intestinal transplant, so some T cells may come from the graft donor.

J is TRBJ2-7 and V is TRBV2; 10 positions agree with TRBD2. The germline gives CDR1 SNHLY, CDR2 FYNNEI. The CDR3 loop spans 14 amino acids. With V trimmed by 10 bases and J by 2 bases, 8 bases remained unmatched. CDR3 sequence reads: CATIGLAVPYEQYF. DNA of the CDR3: TGTGCCACTATTGGACTAGCGGTCCCCTACGAGCAGTACTTC.

This rearrangement joins TRBV6-5 to TRBJ1-5, with a tentative D call TRBD1 (5 bases). Germline CDR1 MNHEY, CDR2 SVGAGI. V lost 0 bases and J 2 bases, leaving 8 bases between the germline ends. The CDR3 runs to 15 residues. CDR3 nucleotide sequence: TGTGCCAGCAGTTACTCAGTCAGGGGCAATCAGCCCCAGCATTTT. Translated: CASSYSVRGNQPQHF.

Concerning this clone itself: One end of the junction fails to match germline, which may point to a read error. The V gene is TRBV6-1, the J gene TRBJ2-7; D perhaps matches TRBD2 (6 bases). CDR1 and CDR2 from the germline V gene are MNHNS and SASEGT. The CDR3 loop spans 13 amino acids. The chain's CDR3 is CASSEANWGLSSF. The CDR3 coding sequence is TGTGCCAGCAGTGAAGCGAACTGGGGACTTTCCTCCTTC.

The chain employs TRBV11-3 and TRBJ2-3; perhaps D is TRBD1 or TRBD2 (6 bases each). Per the germline V gene, CDR1 is SGHNT and CDR2 is YENEEA. V lost 1 base to trimming and J lost 3 bases, with 11 bases between them. The CDR3 length is 15 residues. The CDR3 here is CASSLAGARTDTQYF. CDR3 nucleotides: TGTGCCAGCAGCTTAGCGGGGGCACGGACAGATACGCAGTATTTT.

The chain employs TRBV12-5 and TRBJ2-7; D call uncertain. V lost 5 bases and J lost 0, with 5 bases in between. Per the germline V gene, CDR1 is LGHNT and CDR2 is FRNRAP. The CDR3 length is 12 residues. The CDR3 DNA is TGTGCTAGTGGTCTAAGCTCCTACGAGCAGTACTTC. As protein: CASGLSSYEQYF. Full variable domain (rest looked up from reference TRBV12-5 and TRBJ2-7): DARVTQTPRHKVTEMGQEVTMRCQPILGHNTVFWYRQTMMQGLELLAYFRNRAPLDDSGMPKDRFSAEMPDATLATLKIQPSEPRDSAVYFCASGLSSYEQYFGPGTRLTVT.

This chain links TRBV28 with TRBJ2-5; 7 nucleotides align to TRBD1. This CDR3 has 14 amino acids. Germline V gene sequence: CDR1 MDHEN, CDR2 SYDVKM. Losses at the gene ends were 6 bases for V and 1 base for J; bases not matched to a gene: 5. The CDR3 reads CASSPTGFQETQYF. As DNA, the CDR3 is TGTGCCAGCAGCCCGACAGGGTTCCAAGAGACCCAGTACTTC.

This sequence joins TRBV12-5 and TRBJ2-7; D uncertain. With 7 bases removed from V and 5 bases from J, the gap between germline ends came to 9 bases. The CDR3 consists of 11 residues. Germline V gene sequence: CDR1 LGHNT, CDR2 FRNRAP. The CDR3 spells CASALFDEQYF. CDR3 in DNA: TGTGCTAGTGCGCTCTTCGACGAGCAGTACTTC.

The rearrangement joins TRBV9 to TRBJ1-2; 7 bases map to TRBD1. This CDR3 spans 17 amino acids. CDR1 and CDR2 from the germline V gene are SGDLS and YYNGEE. The V and J ends lost 0 bases and 1 base, in that order; junction bases with no gene match: 9. The CDR3 nucleotides are TGTGCCAGCAGCGTAGATACAGGGGACAAAGTTAACTATGGCTACACCTTC. This encodes CASSVDTGDKVNYGYTF.

This chain connects TRBV29-1 to TRBJ2-1; the D is unclear. This CDR3 contains 13 residues. Germline CDR1 is SQVTM and CDR2 is ANQGSEA. V was cut by 1 base and J by 8 bases, with 12 bases left in between. Written as DNA, the CDR3 is TGCAGCGTTGAAGTCGGTAGCCAGGATGAGCAGTTCTTC. Residues: CSVEVGSQDEQFF.

The V call is TRBV6-5, the J call TRBJ1-3; weak D call: TRBD1 (6 bases). The CDR3 totals 15 residues. The germline V gene encodes CDR1 MNHEY and CDR2 SVGAGI. V dropped 1 base and J dropped 2 bases, with 9 bases sitting between them. The CDR3 sequence is CASSYLGGTGNTIYF. CDR3 bases: TGTGCCAGCAGTTACTTAGGGGGGACTGGAAACACCATATATTTT.

The chain joins TRBV5-4 to TRBJ2-2, with a possible D match to TRBD1 (5 bases). Germline V gives CDR1 SGHNT, CDR2 YYREEE (reference sequence). V gave up 0 bases and J gave up 7 bases, with 16 bases separating them. The CDR3 sequence is 16 residues long. CDR3 nucleotide sequence: TGTGCCAGCAGCTTGGTCCCCAATACCAGGGTCGGGGAGCTGTTTTTT. Amino acids: CASSLVPNTRVGELFF.

This clone was detected only once. V gene TRBV2 combines with J gene TRBJ1-2; no clear D gene. CDR1 is SNHLY and CDR2 is FYNNEI in the germline V gene. V gave up 6 bases and J gave up 0 bases, with 11 bases separating them. This CDR3 comprises 14 residues. CDR3 in DNA: TGTGCCAGCAGCCGTCCCGGTGCTAACTATGGCTACACCTTC. Translated: CASSRPGANYGYTF.

This CDR3 reads CASSPATGLEAFF. In DNA form, the CDR3 reads TGTGCCAGCAGCCCCGCGACAGGGCTTGAAGCTTTCTTT. The chain employs TRBV7-3 and TRBJ1-1; 7 bases align to TRBD1. The germline CDR1 and CDR2 sequences are SGHTA and FQGTGA. The J segment lost 7 bases and the V segment lost 5 bases, leaving 7 bases of the junction unmatched. CDR3 length equals 13 residues.

The genes are TRBV6-5 and TRBJ1-1; 7 bases align to TRBD1. Germline lookup yields CDR1 MNHEY and CDR2 SVGAGI. Germline trimming cut 7 bases from V and 1 base from J; bases unmatched to any gene: 3. The CDR3 runs to 13 residues. The CDR3 bases are TGTGCCAGCACGAGACAGGGGAACACTGAAGCTTTCTTT. Protein: CASTRQGNTEAFF.

This clone was observed a handful of times. This CDR3 reads CASSPQGARVDEQYF. The CDR3 nucleotides are TGCGCCAGCAGCCCCCAGGGGGCAAGGGTGGACGAGCAGTACTTC. V gene TRBV5-1 combines with J gene TRBJ2-7, with 8 bases fitting TRBD1. The CDR3 has 15 amino acids. The junction had 11 bases not matched to a gene; V was cut back by 4 bases and J by 5 bases. Germline lookup yields CDR1 SGHRS and CDR2 YFSETQ. Variable domain in full (rest from reference TRBV5-1 and TRBJ2-7): KAGVTQTPRYLIKTRGQQVTLSCSPISGHRSVSWYQQTPGQGLQFLFEYFSETQRNKGNFPGRFSGRQFSNSRSEMNVSTLELGDSALYLCASSPQGARVDEQYFGPGTRLTVT.

The chain combines TRBV18 with TRBJ1-2; D gene ambiguous. Deletions cut 10 bases from V and 2 bases from J, with 14 bases between. The germline gives CDR1 KGHSH, CDR2 LQKENI. This CDR3 region has 13 residues. The CDR3 sequence is CATLGDPNYGYTF. The DNA for the CDR3 is TGTGCCACCCTCGGGGATCCCAACTATGGCTACACCTTC.

The rearrangement links TRBV2 to TRBJ1-1; no firm D call. Looked up from germline, CDR1 is SNHLY and CDR2 is FYNNEI. The CDR3 totals 15 residues. V lost 1 base and J 2 bases, leaving 11 bases between the germline ends. CDR3: CASSEEKWGNTEAFF. In DNA, the CDR3 is TGTGCCAGCAGTGAAGAGAAGTGGGGAAACACTGAAGCTTTCTTT.

A remark on this clone: Other DNA sequences in the same sample also yield this CDR3. The rearrangement joins TRBV5-1 to TRBJ2-2, with D hard to call. The CDR3 runs to 13 residues. CDR1 and CDR2 (germline): SGHRS, YFSETQ. Trimming stripped 0 bases from V and 4 bases from J, with 4 bases between. CDR3 nucleotide sequence: TGCGCCAGCAGCTTGGGGGGCACCGGGGAGCTGTTTTTT. It encodes CASSLGGTGELFF.

V is TRBV7-9 and J is TRBJ2-1; no clear D gene. CDR1 and CDR2 from the germline V gene are SEHNR and FQNEAQ (reference sequence). V was clipped by 3 bases and J by 7 bases, with 4 bases between them. The CDR3 has 11 residues. The CDR3 DNA reads TGTGCCAGCAGCTTTCTTAATGAGCAGTTCTTC. Translation: CASSFLNEQFF.

The chain uses TRBV16 and TRBJ1-2; D not certain. This CDR3 region has 14 residues. Trimming cost V 4 bases and J 0 bases, with 9 bases left between them. Germline V lookup: CDR1 KGHSY, CDR2 FQNENV. The CDR3, as DNA: TGTGCCAGCAGCCCGGACGAGGCTAACTATGGCTACACCTTC. Translation: CASSPDEANYGYTF.

The gene calls are TRBV7-3 and TRBJ1-6; D remains ambiguous. CDR3 length equals 14 residues. V lost 5 bases and J 6 bases, leaving 11 bases between the germline ends. Germline lookup yields CDR1 SGHTA and CDR2 FQGTGA. This CDR3 reads CASSAGSGNSPLHF. The CDR3 coding sequence is TGTGCCAGCAGCGCGGGGTCCGGTAATTCACCCCTCCACTTT.

This clone was counted once. The CDR3 DNA follows: TGCGCCAGCAGCGGGGACGGTCTCTACGAGCAGTACTTC. Translated: CASSGDGLYEQYF. The V call is TRBV5-1, the J call TRBJ2-7; possibly TRBD1 or TRBD2 for D (5 bases each). The V end was cut by 4 bases, the J end by 3 bases, with 11 bases between. The CDR3 loop spans 13 amino acids. Germline assignment: CDR1 SGHRS and CDR2 YFSETQ.

This chain connects TRBV29-1 to TRBJ2-2; D unresolved. The germline CDR1 and CDR2 sequences are SQVTM and ANQGSEA. V was shortened by 4 bases and J by 2 bases, with 8 bases between the two germline ends. CDR3 length: 13 residues. CDR3 protein: CSVAATNTGELFF. In nucleotides, the CDR3 is TGCAGCGTTGCGGCTACAAACACCGGGGAGCTGTTTTTT.